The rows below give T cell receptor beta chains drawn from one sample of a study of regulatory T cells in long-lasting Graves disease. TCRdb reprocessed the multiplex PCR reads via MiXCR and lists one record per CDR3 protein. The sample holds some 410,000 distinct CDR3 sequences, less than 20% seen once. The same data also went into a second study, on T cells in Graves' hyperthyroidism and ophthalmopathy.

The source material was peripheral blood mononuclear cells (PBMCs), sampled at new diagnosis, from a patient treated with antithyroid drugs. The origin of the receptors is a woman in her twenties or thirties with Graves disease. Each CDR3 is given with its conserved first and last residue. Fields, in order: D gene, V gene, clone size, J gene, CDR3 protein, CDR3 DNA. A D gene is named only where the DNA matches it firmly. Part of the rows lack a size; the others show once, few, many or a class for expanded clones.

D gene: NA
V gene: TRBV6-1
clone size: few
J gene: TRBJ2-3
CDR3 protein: CASRTTVPERADTQYF
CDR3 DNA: TGTGCCAGCAGGACGACAGTGCCCGAGAGGGCAGATACGCAGTATTTT

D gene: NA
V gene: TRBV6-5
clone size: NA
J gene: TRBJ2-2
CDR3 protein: CASSYISGELFF
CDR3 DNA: TGTGCCAGCAGTTACATATCCGGGGAGCTGTTTTTT

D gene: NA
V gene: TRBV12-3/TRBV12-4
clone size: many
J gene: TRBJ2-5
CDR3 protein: CASTEGGYETQYF
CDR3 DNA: TGTGCCAGCACCGAGGGGGGATACGAGACCCAGTACTTC

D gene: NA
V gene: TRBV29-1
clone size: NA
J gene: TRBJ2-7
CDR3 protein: CSVAGNGGYEQYF
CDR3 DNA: TGCAGCGTTGCAGGGAATGGTGGCTACGAGCAGTACTTC

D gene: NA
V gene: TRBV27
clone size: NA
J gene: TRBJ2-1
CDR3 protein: CASSSQGFSYNEQFF
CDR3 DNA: TGTGCCAGCAGTTCCCAGGGGTTCTCCTACAATGAGCAGTTCTTC

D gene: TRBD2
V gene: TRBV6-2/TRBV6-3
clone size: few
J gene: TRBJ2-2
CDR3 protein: CASSYSAGGPDGELFF
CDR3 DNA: TGTGCCAGCAGTTACTCAGCGGGAGGGCCAGATGGGGAGCTGTTTTTT

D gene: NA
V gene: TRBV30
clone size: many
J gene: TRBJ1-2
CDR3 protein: CAWKRPDGYTF
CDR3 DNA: TGTGCCTGGAAAAGGCCCGATGGCTACACCTTC

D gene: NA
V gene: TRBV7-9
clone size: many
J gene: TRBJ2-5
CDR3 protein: CASSFGNKETQYF
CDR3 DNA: TGTGCCAGCAGCTTTGGGAACAAAGAGACCCAGTACTTC

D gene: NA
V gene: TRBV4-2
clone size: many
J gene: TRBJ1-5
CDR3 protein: CASSQLRQGSNQPQHF
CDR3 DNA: TGTGCCAGCAGCCAACTGCGCCAGGGTAGCAATCAGCCCCAGCATTTT

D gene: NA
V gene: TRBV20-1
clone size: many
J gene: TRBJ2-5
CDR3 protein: CSARGHRGETQYF
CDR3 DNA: TGCAGTGCTAGAGGTCATAGGGGAGAGACCCAGTACTTC

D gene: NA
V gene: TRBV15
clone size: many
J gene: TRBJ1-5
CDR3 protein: CATSREQGNQPQHF
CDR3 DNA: TGTGCCACCAGCAGAGAACAGGGCAATCAGCCCCAGCATTTT

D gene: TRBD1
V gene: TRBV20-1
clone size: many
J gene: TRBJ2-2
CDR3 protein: CSAPLTGGVNTGELFF
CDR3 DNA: TGCAGTGCTCCCCTGACAGGGGGGGTCAACACCGGGGAGCTGTTTTTT

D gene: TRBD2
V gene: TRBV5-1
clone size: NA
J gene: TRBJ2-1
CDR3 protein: CASSTTQLAGGPGEQFF
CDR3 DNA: TGCGCCAGCTCGACCACCCAACTAGCGGGAGGGCCAGGTGAGCAGTTCTTC

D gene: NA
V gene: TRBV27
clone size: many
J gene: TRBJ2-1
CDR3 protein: CASSFISGVVLLNEQFF
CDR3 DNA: TGTGCCAGCAGTTTTATATCGGGGGTAGTTTTATTGAATGAGCAGTTCTTC

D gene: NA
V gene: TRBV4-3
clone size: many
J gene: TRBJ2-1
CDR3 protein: CASTGYGDVNF
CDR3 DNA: TGCGCCAGCACCGGGTACGGGGACGTTAACTTC

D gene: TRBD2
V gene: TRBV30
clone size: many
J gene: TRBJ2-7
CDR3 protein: CAWSGTSGDEQYF
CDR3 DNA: TGTGCCTGGTCCGGGACTAGCGGCGACGAGCAGTACTTC

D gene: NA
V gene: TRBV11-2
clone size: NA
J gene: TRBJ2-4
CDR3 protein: CASSLRGGGDLLAKNIQYF
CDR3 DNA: TGTGCCAGCAGCTTACGTGGGGGCGGGGACCTACTAGCCAAAAACATTCAGTACTTC

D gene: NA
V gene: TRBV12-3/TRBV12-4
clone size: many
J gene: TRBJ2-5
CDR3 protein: CASSFLQAEETQYF
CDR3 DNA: TGTGCCAGCAGTTTTCTCCAGGCAGAAGAGACCCAGTACTTC

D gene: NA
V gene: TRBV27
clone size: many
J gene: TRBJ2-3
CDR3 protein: CASSLSKNYQLSTDTQYF
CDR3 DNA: TGTGCCAGCAGTTTATCGAAAAACTACCAACTTAGCACAGATACGCAGTATTTT

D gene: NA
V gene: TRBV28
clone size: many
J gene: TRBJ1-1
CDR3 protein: CASSFSVFGVLGTEAFF
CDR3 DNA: TGTGCCAGCAGTTTCTCCGTTTTTGGGGTCCTCGGCACTGAAGCTTTCTTT

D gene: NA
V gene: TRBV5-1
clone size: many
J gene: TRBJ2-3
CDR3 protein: CASSVRQGSTDTQYF
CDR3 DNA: TGCGCCAGCTCGGTCAGGCAGGGGTCCACAGATACGCAGTATTTT

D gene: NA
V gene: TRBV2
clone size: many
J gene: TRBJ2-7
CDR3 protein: CASRSEVYEQYF
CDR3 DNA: TGTGCCAGTAGGTCCGAGGTATACGAGCAGTACTTC

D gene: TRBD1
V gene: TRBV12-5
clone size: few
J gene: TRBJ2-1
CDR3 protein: CAGGGWTGGEQFF
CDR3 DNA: TGTGCTGGTGGTGGGTGGACAGGGGGTGAGCAGTTCTTC

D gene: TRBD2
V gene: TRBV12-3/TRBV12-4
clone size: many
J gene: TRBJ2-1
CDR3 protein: CASSPWEGSYNEQFF
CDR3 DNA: TGTGCCAGCAGTCCATGGGAGGGCTCCTACAATGAGCAGTTCTTC

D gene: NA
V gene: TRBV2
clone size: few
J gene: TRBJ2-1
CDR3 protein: CASSTQGNEQFF
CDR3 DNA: TGTGCCAGCAGTACTCAGGGGAATGAGCAGTTCTTC

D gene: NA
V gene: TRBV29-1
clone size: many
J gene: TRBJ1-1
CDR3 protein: CSVEVHRENTEAFF
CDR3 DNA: TGCAGCGTTGAAGTTCACAGAGAGAACACTGAAGCTTTCTTT

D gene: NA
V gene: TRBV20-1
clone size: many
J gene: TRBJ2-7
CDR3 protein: CSARGLAAFEQYF
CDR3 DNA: TGCAGTGCCAGGGGCCTTGCCGCCTTCGAGCAGTACTTC

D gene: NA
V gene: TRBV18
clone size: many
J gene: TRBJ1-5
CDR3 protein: CASSPPDSNQPQHF
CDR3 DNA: TGTGCCAGCAGTCCGCCCGATAGCAATCAGCCCCAGCATTTT

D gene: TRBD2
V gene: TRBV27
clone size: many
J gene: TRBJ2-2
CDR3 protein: CASSFLSGRSGELFF
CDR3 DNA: TGTGCCAGCAGTTTTCTTAGCGGGAGATCCGGGGAGCTGTTTTTT

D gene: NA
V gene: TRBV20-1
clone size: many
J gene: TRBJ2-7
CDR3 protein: CSASLEEPYEQYF
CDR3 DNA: TGCAGTGCTAGTTTGGAGGAGCCATACGAGCAGTACTTC

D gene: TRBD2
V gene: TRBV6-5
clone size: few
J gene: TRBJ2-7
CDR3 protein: CASSYWEGSSYEQYF
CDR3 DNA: TGTGCCAGCAGTTACTGGGAGGGTTCCTCCTACGAGCAGTACTTC

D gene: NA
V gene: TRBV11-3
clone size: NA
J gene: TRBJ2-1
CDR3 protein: CASKRRANYNEQFF
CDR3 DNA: TGTGCCAGCAAAAGGAGGGCGAACTACAATGAGCAGTTCTTC

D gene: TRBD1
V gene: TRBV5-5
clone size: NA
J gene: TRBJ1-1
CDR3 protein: CASSPGGTGPLPEAFF
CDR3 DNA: TGTGCCAGCAGCCCCGGGGGGACAGGGCCTTTACCTGAAGCTTTCTTT

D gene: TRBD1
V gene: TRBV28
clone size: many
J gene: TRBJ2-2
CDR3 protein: CASNSQGYTGELFF
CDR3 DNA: TGTGCCAGCAACTCACAGGGGTACACCGGGGAGCTGTTTTTT

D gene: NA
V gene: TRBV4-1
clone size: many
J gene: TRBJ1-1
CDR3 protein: CASSHRPGVKTEAFF
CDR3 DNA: TGCGCCAGCAGCCACCGTCCCGGAGTGAAAACTGAAGCTTTCTTT

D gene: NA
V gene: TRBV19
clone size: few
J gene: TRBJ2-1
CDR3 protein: CASRRLANSYNEQFF
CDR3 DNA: TGTGCCAGCCGTAGGCTAGCGAACTCCTACAATGAGCAGTTCTTC

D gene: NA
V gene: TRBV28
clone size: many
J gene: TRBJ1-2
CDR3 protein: CASSLWYGYTF
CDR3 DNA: TGTGCCAGCAGTTTATGGTATGGCTACACCTTC

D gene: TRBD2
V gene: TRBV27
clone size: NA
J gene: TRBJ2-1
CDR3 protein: CASTTGGRAYNEQFF
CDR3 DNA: TGTGCCAGCACAACCGGTGGGAGGGCCTACAATGAGCAGTTCTTC

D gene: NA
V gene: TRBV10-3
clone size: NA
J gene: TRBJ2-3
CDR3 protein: CAISEFISRGSADTQYF
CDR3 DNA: TGTGCCATCAGTGAGTTTATATCCAGAGGGTCGGCAGATACGCAGTATTTT

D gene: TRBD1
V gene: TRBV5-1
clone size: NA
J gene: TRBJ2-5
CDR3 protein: CASSKYPRDRGEETQYF
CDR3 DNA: TGCGCCAGCAGCAAATACCCCCGGGACAGGGGGGAAGAGACCCAGTACTTC

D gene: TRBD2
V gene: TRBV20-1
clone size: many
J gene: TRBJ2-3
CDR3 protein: CSGEREGQGDTQYF
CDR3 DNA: TGCAGTGGAGAGCGGGAGGGCCAAGGAGATACGCAGTATTTT

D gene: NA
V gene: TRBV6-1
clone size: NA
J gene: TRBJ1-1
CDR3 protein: CASNIYTEAFF
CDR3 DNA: TGTGCCAGCAATATATACACTGAAGCTTTCTTT

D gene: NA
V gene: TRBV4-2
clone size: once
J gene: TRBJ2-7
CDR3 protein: CASSLGTQEYEQYF
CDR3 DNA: TGTGCCAGCAGCCTGGGTACTCAGGAGTACGAGCAGTACTTC

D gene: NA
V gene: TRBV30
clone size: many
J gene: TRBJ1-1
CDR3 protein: CAWSGRQAEAFF
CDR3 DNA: TGTGCCTGGAGTGGTAGACAGGCTGAAGCTTTCTTT

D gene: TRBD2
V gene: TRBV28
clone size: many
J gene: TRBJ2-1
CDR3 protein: CASSPGGLAGGGNEQFF
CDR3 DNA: TGTGCCAGCAGCCCCGGGGGACTAGCGGGAGGGGGCAATGAGCAGTTCTTC

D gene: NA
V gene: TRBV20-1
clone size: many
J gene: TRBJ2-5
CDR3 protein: CSATVEGETQYF
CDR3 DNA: TGCAGTGCCACCGTGGAGGGGGAGACCCAGTACTTC

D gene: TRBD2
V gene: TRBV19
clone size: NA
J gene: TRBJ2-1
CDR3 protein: CASSTSSGHLVNEQFF
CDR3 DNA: TGTGCCAGTAGTACCTCTAGCGGGCACTTGGTTAATGAGCAGTTCTTC

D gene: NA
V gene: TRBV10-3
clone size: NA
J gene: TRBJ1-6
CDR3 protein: CAISARQLQFSYNSPLHF
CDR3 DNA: TGTGCCATCAGTGCACGACAGCTCCAGTTCTCCTATAATTCACCCCTCCACTTT

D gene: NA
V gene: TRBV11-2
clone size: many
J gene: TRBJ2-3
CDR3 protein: CASSLDYRGWADTQYF
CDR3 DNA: TGTGCCAGCAGCTTAGACTATCGGGGGTGGGCAGATACGCAGTATTTT

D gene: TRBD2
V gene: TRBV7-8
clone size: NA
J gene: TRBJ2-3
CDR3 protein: CASSFRDSGVSSTDTQYF
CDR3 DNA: TGTGCCAGCAGCTTTCGCGATAGCGGGGTTTCTAGCACAGATACGCAGTATTTT